What follows are 22 T cell receptor beta chains derived from one specimen sequenced in a study of T cells in tuberculosis. Only in-frame clones appear in the TCRdb table, and some are missing; sequencing was by immunoSEQ multiplex PCR. The sample includes 45,000 or so clones, roughly 95% of them seen just once. Sequences were obtained from PBMCs. The receptors shown here come from a donor between 10 and 29 years old with latent tuberculosis or without tuberculosis infection.

The chain carries TRBV20-1 and TRBJ2-7, with D unclear. Per the germline V gene, CDR1 is DFQATT and CDR2 is SNEGSKA (reference sequence). V shed 7 bases and J shed 2 bases, with 9 bases lying between them. This CDR3 has 11 amino acids. The CDR3 DNA reads as TGCAGTGTCACTAAGGCCTACGAGCAGTACTTC. This encodes CSVTKAYEQYF.

The chain has TRBV9 and TRBJ2-7; TRBD1 agrees at 8 bases. The germline gives CDR1 SGDLS, CDR2 YYNGEE. The CDR3 has 17 amino acids. The J segment lost 1 base and the V segment lost 4 bases, leaving 13 bases of the junction unmatched. In DNA, the CDR3 is TGTGCCAGCAGCCCGCAGGCAGGGGGCAGAGGATCCTACGAGCAGTACTTC. It codes for CASSPQAGGRGSYEQYF.

This rearrangement joins TRBV6-5 to TRBJ1-1, with D maybe TRBD1 (6 bases). CDR1 MNHEY and CDR2 SVGAGI come from the germline V gene. V dropped 6 bases and J dropped 1 base, with 15 bases sitting between them. The CDR3 totals 15 residues. The CDR3, as DNA: TGTGCCAGCAGGATAGGGGGGGTTGGGAACACTGAAGCTTTCTTT. Its protein product is CASRIGGVGNTEAFF.

This clone was observed once. This rearrangement joins TRBV27 to TRBJ1-5, with D possibly being TRBD1 (5 bases). Germline CDR1 and CDR2: MNHEY and SMNVEV (reference sequence). This CDR3 comprises 15 residues. Trimming cost V 5 bases and J 4 bases, with 15 bases left between them. This CDR3 is CASSPGTGGNQPQHF. The CDR3 nucleotides read TGTGCCAGCAGTCCAGGGACCGGGGGGAATCAGCCCCAGCATTTT.

The CDR3 nucleotides are TGTGCCAGCAGTTACTCGAGTGGGAGGTGGAACACCATATATTTT. Its protein is CASSYSSGRWNTIYF. The genes are TRBV6-5 and TRBJ1-3; D unclear. V lost 0 bases and J lost 7, with 13 bases in between. Germline V gene sequence: CDR1 MNHEY, CDR2 SVGAGI. The CDR3 runs to 15 residues.

In its sample, this clone was seen once. The chain employs TRBV7-7 and TRBJ2-5, with D perhaps matching TRBD2 (5 bases). CDR3 length: 15 residues. V lost 5 bases, J lost 5 bases, and 18 bases lay in between. CDR1 is SSHAT, CDR2 FNYEAQ, per germline (reference sequence). CDR3 sequence (DNA): TGTGCCAGCAGCATCCGCGATACTAGGACGGAGACCCAGTACTTC. Translation gives CASSIRDTRTETQYF.

The chain links TRBV5-4 to TRBJ2-5; 8 positions agree with TRBD1. The V segment lost 5 bases and the J segment 3 bases; nucleotides outside the gene matches: 6. This CDR3 comprises 14 residues. Germline V lookup: CDR1 SGHNT, CDR2 YYREEE (reference sequence). The CDR3 reads CASSHADREETQYF. CDR3 sequence (DNA): TGTGCCAGCAGTCATGCGGACAGGGAAGAGACCCAGTACTTC.

The chain links TRBV19 to TRBJ2-1; 8 bases are a match to TRBD2. Germline CDR1 reads LNHDA; CDR2 reads SQIVND (reference sequence). With 6 bases clipped from V and 5 bases from J, the junction kept 9 bases outside the gene matches. The CDR3 is 15 amino acids. The CDR3 DNA sequence: TGTGCCAGTAGCCCCCTCTCCGGGGGGGACAATGAGCAGTTCTTC. Translated: CASSPLSGGDNEQFF.

This sequence joins TRBV29-1 and TRBJ2-3; 7 bases are shared with TRBD2. V was pared by 4 bases and J by 0 bases, with 10 bases of the junction left unmatched. CDR1 is SQVTM and CDR2 is ANQGSEA in the germline V gene. CDR3 size: 16 residues. The CDR3 reads CSVAGGGGPSTDTQYF. The CDR3 coding sequence is TGCAGCGTTGCAGGCGGGGGTGGTCCTAGCACAGATACGCAGTATTTT.

The chain links TRBV9 to TRBJ2-6, with a possible D match to TRBD1 (5 bases). Germline CDR1 SGDLS, CDR2 YYNGEE. This CDR3 contains 16 residues. Trimming removed 4 bases from V and 0 bases from J, with 11 bases in between. CDR3 protein: CASSPRQYSGANVLTF. The DNA of the CDR3 is TGTGCCAGCAGCCCCCGACAGTACTCTGGGGCCAACGTCCTGACTTTC.

The chain uses TRBV6-1 and TRBJ1-1; D remains ambiguous. Germline CDR1 MNHNS, CDR2 SASEGT. V lost 1 base to trimming and J lost 5 bases, with 23 bases between them. CDR3 length: 18 residues. The CDR3 bases are TGTGCCAGCAGTGAAGACGCACACAAAGAGGGCTGGGAGACTGAAGCTTTCTTT. Residues: CASSEDAHKEGWETEAFF.

This clone came up once. The CDR3 here is CAWIQGTGELFF. The CDR3 DNA is TGTGCCTGGATCCAGGGAACCGGGGAGCTGTTTTTT. This sequence joins TRBV30 and TRBJ2-2, with D possibly matching TRBD1 (5 bases). The CDR3 sequence is 12 residues long. Trimming removed 4 bases from V and 5 bases from J, with 8 bases in between. Germline V CDR1 and CDR2: GTSNPN, SVGIG (reference sequence).

CDR3 DNA: TGTGCCAGCAGCGTGGGGGCTTTCACAGATACGCAGTATTTT. As protein: CASSVGAFTDTQYF. This rearrangement joins TRBV9 to TRBJ2-3; D possibly corresponds to TRBD1 (6 bases). The CDR3 sequence is 14 residues long. Trimming took 2 bases from V and 2 from J, leaving 9 bases between them. Germline lookup yields CDR1 SGDLS and CDR2 YYNGEE. The whole variable domain, filled in from reference TRBV9 and TRBJ2-3, reads DSGVTQTPKHLITATGQRVTLRCSPRSGDLSVYWYQQSLDQGLQFLIQYYNGEERAKGNILERFSAQQFPDLHSELNLSSLELGDSALYFCASSVGAFTDTQYFGPGTRLTVL.

The rearrangement uses TRBV5-6 and TRBJ2-5; TRBD2 aligns across 15 bases. The CDR3 is 17 residues long. Germline CDR1 and CDR2: SGHDT and YYEEEE. J was trimmed by 3 bases and V by 4 bases; bases with no gene match: 7. CDR3 nucleotides: TGTGCCAGCAGCCCTGGGGGACTAGCGGGAGGAAAAGAGACCCAGTACTTC. Translated: CASSPGGLAGGKETQYF.

Concerning this clone: Other DNA sequences in this specimen translate into the identical CDR3. V gene TRBV6-5 combines with J gene TRBJ2-3; 11 positions match TRBD1. Germline V gives CDR1 MNHEY, CDR2 SVGAGI. This CDR3 has 15 amino acids. After removal of 4 bases from V and 6 bases from J, the junction contained 6 bases not matched to a gene. CDR3 sequence (DNA): TGTGCCAGCAGTTGGACAGGGGGCCTCACGGATACGCAGTATTTT. It codes for CASSWTGGLTDTQYF.

A few counts support this clone. V and J are TRBV18 and TRBJ2-1; TRBD1 matches 7 bases. With 2 bases clipped from V and 7 bases from J, the junction kept 8 bases outside the gene matches. Germline-derived CDR1 and CDR2 are KGHSH and LQKENI. The CDR3 extends over 15 amino acids. The CDR3 loop reads CASSPAGTAGNEQFF. DNA for the CDR3: TGTGCCAGCTCACCAGCCGGGACAGCAGGAAATGAGCAGTTCTTC.

The chain combines TRBV6-4 with TRBJ1-5; D may be TRBD1 (5 bases). This CDR3 spans 15 amino acids. Trimming left V 0 bases short and J 0 bases short, with 6 bases between. Per the germline V gene, CDR1 is MRHNA and CDR2 is SNTAGT. As DNA, the CDR3 is TGTGCCAGCAGTGACTCGGGGGGTAGCAATCAGCCCCAGCATTTT. It encodes CASSDSGGSNQPQHF.

This clone showed up just once. The chain is built from TRBV18 and TRBJ1-1, with TRBD1 matching over 9 bases. This CDR3 region has 17 residues. CDR1 KGHSH and CDR2 LQKENI come from the germline V gene. V gave up 1 base and J gave up 8 bases; unmatched junction bases: 14. CDR3 loop: CASSPRPIQQGAVEAFF. The DNA for the CDR3 is TGTGCCAGCTCACCACGACCCATACAACAGGGGGCCGTCGAAGCTTTCTTT.

The chain links TRBV5-1 to TRBJ2-7; 10 positions match TRBD2. Per the germline V gene, CDR1 is SGHRS and CDR2 is YFSETQ. There are 17 residues in the CDR3. V gave up 0 bases and J gave up 0 bases; unmatched junction bases: 6. This CDR3 reads CASSLGFGTSVSYEQYF. CDR3 nucleotides: TGCGCCAGCAGCTTGGGTTTTGGGACTAGCGTCTCCTACGAGCAGTACTTC.

The chain links TRBV7-9 to TRBJ2-3, with 7 bases that match TRBD2. CDR3 size: 16 residues. J gave up 4 bases and V 0 bases, and 7 bases lay outside the gene matches. Germline V gives CDR1 SEHNR, CDR2 FQNEAQ (reference sequence). The CDR3 reads CASSLAGGGSADTQYF. The CDR3 bases are TGTGCCAGCAGCTTAGCGGGCGGCGGGAGCGCAGATACGCAGTATTTT.

This chain joins TRBV5-4 and TRBJ2-3; D possibly corresponds to TRBD1 (6 bases). Germline CDR1 is SGHNT and CDR2 is YYREEE (reference sequence). The CDR3 contains 15 residues. V lost 6 bases and J lost 4, with 18 bases in between. In nucleotides, the CDR3 is TGTGCCAGCACCCAGAAGATAGAGGGGGCAGATACGCAGTATTTT. Amino acid sequence: CASTQKIEGADTQYF. Looking up the rest from reference TRBV5-4 and TRBJ2-3 gives the full variable domain: ETGVTQSPTHLIKTRGQQVTLRCSSQSGHNTVSWYQQALGQGPQFIFQYYREEENGRGNFPPRFSGLQFPNYSSELNVNALELDDSALYLCASTQKIEGADTQYFGPGTRLTVL.

The chain links TRBV7-2 to TRBJ1-2; TRBD1 agrees at 10 bases. The V and J ends lost 5 bases and 8 bases, in that order; junction bases with no gene match: 8. The CDR3 runs to 14 residues. CDR1 and CDR2 (germline): SGHTA, FQGNSA. The CDR3 bases are TGTGCCAGCAGCACCCGGACAGGGGGTAGGGGCTACACCTTC. Amino acids: CASSTRTGGRGYTF.